This T cell receptor (beta chain) was profiled in a study of T cell responses to AZD1222 COVID-19 vaccine. The V gene lost 0 bases and the J gene lost 1 base, with 7 bases spanning the gap. There are 15 residues in the CDR3. Germline V gives CDR1 LNHNV, CDR2 YYDKDF (reference sequence). Assay used: immunoSEQ multiplex PCR; TCRdb lists only in-frame clones, some missing. Of under 80,000 clones detected, about nine tenths appear once; the ten largest clones hold around 19%. The rearrangement links TRBV15 to TRBJ1-3; D uncertain. The clonotype was recovered from an adult in good health. Sequenced here: peripheral blood, sampled on day 0 of AZD1222 vaccination. CDR3 sequence: CATSREGGSGNTIYF. CDR3 DNA sequence: TGTGCCACCAGCAGAGAAGGAGGATCTGGAAACACCATATATTTT.